This T cell receptor beta chain was found in a study of blood T cells in healthy people across ages (dated by TCRdb to the mid-2010s). For the study in its entirety: Template switching captured roughly one uniquely barcoded TCR beta cDNA molecule per two T cells in model experiments. The study measured age-related changes in TCR beta repertoire diversity using deep sequencing normalized with unique cDNA molecular identifiers. Four age groups were formed from the donors: young (average approximately 15 years), middle-aged (approximately 40), aged (around 62) and long-lived (more than 75). To avoid experimental bias, donors of different ages were distributed randomly across sequencing lanes. The study analyzed two additional independent replicas of 1 million unique cDNA reads from the same blood draw for two donors, one aged 18 to 30 and one aged 80 or older. What the research found in general, with its limitations: Bulk unsorted PBMC profiling prevented conclusive comparison of naive and antigen-experienced compartments. A strong correlation was found between observed TCR beta diversity and the percentage of naive T cells measured by flow cytometry. Observed TCR beta diversity per million T cells fell roughly linearly with age, and a significant reduction was already apparent by age about 38. Because donor CMV infection status was unknown, age-related changes in expanded clonotypes were potentially confounded. Compared with the aged group, the long-lived group had more naive CD4+ T cells, fewer expanded clones and increased TCR diversity, a pattern suggesting age selection. Estimates of total diversity based on one million sequenced T cells were considered lower bounds and underestimates.

Donors were 40 or so systemically healthy Caucasian individuals from Russia aged roughly 6 to 100 years. Each donor gave around 9.5 milliliters of peripheral blood, collected into EDTA-treated Vacutainer tubes. Ficoll-Paque density-gradient centrifugation was used to isolate PBMCs, with at least 6 million per sample. Trizol reagent was used to extract total RNA from the PBMCs, yielding at least 5.5 micrograms per sample. Naive CD45RAhigh/CD27high T cell percentages were measured by flow cytometry on a PBMC aliquot from every donor. Libraries were prepared through 5' RACE. The sequencer listed for this sample is Illumina HiSeq 2500. A second about 7 to 11 cycle PCR used a sample-barcoded 5' primer and a J-beta primer mix. Each TCR beta cDNA molecule received a unique molecular identifier from a template-switch 5' adaptor carrying 12 random nucleotides. Each sample yielded at least 2.5 million CDR3-containing paired-end reads. All of the RNA was converted into first-strand cDNA using the Mint cDNA synthesis kit, with a TRBC-specific oligonucleotide serving as the primer. All cDNA was treated with uracil-DNA glycosylase and then went through a first 18-cycle PCR with the universal primers M1SS and BC2_uni_R. Per the source publication's procedure: For normalization, 1 million high-quality reads were randomly selected from each sample, with every read carrying a distinct molecular identifier. Reads sharing molecular identifiers were discarded rather than binned into consensus sequences. MiTCR, run with a Q25 quality threshold and the strictest error-elimination algorithm, handled CDR3 identification, clonotype clustering and error correction. A nonparametric unseen species model with Euler transformation was used to estimate lower-bound total TCR beta diversity. TCRdb handled the public reads itself, with Q25 trimming in fastp and clone calling in MiXCR, and kept productive beta chains. One record per CDR3 amino acid sequence lists the most common genes and DNA. What appears here as the V and J calls and clone size reflects TCRdb's work, not the paper's. Here the sample has some 900,000 distinct CDR3 sequences; roughly 52% occur a single time. The ten largest clonotypes hold around 15% of the sample.

A note on this clonotype: No cognate antigen has been identified for it. Per-base quality was not reported, and no clone a single base away is much larger than it.

V and J are trimmed by 1 base and 4 bases, and the gene matches miss 10 bases of the junction. Taken from the germline V gene, the CDR1 and CDR2 loops are SGHVS and FNYEAQ. Its CDR3 holds 17 amino acids, cysteine through phenylalanine. CDR3 DNA only is kept here, 51 bases in frame from base 1. The chain was built from TRBV7-6 and TRBJ2-3, with TRBD2 identical over 8 junction bases. Sequencing was carried out using blood. This receptor was taken from a young man in good health. The CDR3 protein: CASSLDGRGGTSDTQYF. The DNA is as follows: TGTGCCAGCAGCTTAGACGGGAGGGGGGGGACCTCAGATACGCAGTATTTT.